This T cell receptor beta chain comes out of a study of T cell repertoires in cytomegalovirus infection (dated by TCRdb to the late 2010s). Study-level background: The peptide stimulations were aimed at well-studied HLA-B-restricted epitopes as well as recently identified HLA-C-restricted CMV epitopes, whose presentation resists viral immunomodulation. Donor HLA type was relevant to the analysis, because carriage of CMV infection together with the matching HLA type was indicated by public TCR beta signatures.

The meaning of the sample's treatment or condition label: in vitro stimulation with specific CMV peptide epitopes to enrich CMV-specific T cells. V and J are truncated by 2 bases and 2 bases respectively, leaving an intervening sequence of 12 bases. From the cysteine through the phenylalanine, the CDR3 covers 15 amino acids. Left in the record is the CDR3 DNA by itself, 45 bases read in frame from the first base. As encoded in the germline V gene, CDR1 is SGDLS while CDR2 is YYNGEE. What the work shows at the level of the full study, not this receptor alone: In both this cohort and an independent cohort of under 450 donors, the cumulative frequency of public TCR beta family members distinguished carriers of CMV infection plus the relevant HLA type. The ex vivo response was dominated by HLA-C-restricted CMV-specific TCR beta clonotypes, which also provided the single most frequent clonotype in two of eight donors.

With regard to this clonotype: Its antigen is unknown. One base away there is no much larger clone; base qualities are not given.

TCRdb lists the instrument as Illumina HiSeq 1500. Clones were called with MiXCR by TCRdb after fastp trimmed the public reads at Q25, and only in-frame beta chains were retained. Each CDR3 protein appears once, grouped with its most common genes and DNA. The sample has over 120,000 distinct CDR3 sequences on record, about 31% of them singletons. Roughly half of the sample goes to the ten largest clones. The input for sequencing was CD8+ T cells from cultured PBMCs, taken from culture after CMV antigen stimulation. This receptor was obtained from a human donor in good health (CMV status not recorded). Some clones in this sample may be carry-over from other donors' samples. The sequence links TRBV9 to TRBJ2-3, with a weak D call of TRBD2 (7 bases match). The CDR3 reads as follows: CASSVGGADTDTQYF. The DNA sequence is as follows: TGTGCCAGCAGCGTGGGGGGGGCCGACACAGATACGCAGTATTTT.